This T cell receptor beta chain came from a study of immune evolution from preneoplasia to lung adenocarcinoma. Resections took place in Japan or China from the mid-2010s to the late 2010s. H&E slides confirmed each diagnosis, reviewed by two pathologists independently. V gave up 3 bases and J gave up 3 bases, with 10 bases separating them. The CDR3 contains 14 residues. The V gene's germline CDR1 is MDHEN and CDR2 SYDVKM. The repertoire was sequenced with immunoSEQ multiplex PCR; TCRdb's copy has only in-frame clones and lacks some. This table holds some 5,000 clones, approximately 69% found once. Notes on the study in general: Clonality was highest in normal lung, lower in later-stage lesions apparently. From normal lung to invasive adenocarcinoma, top clone frequencies appeared to decrease.

Points on this clone: What it binds is not known. This sample includes further DNA sequences coding for the same CDR3.

The material sequenced was FFPE adjacent normal lung tissue. The chain employs TRBV28 and TRBJ2-3; D may be TRBD2 (6 bases). The source of this sequence is a person aged 60 to 80 with lung adenocarcinoma. CDR3 in amino acids: CASSFVAGTDTQYF. Here the CDR3 DNA reads TGTGCCAGCAGTTTTGTCGCGGGGACAGATACGCAGTATTTT.